This T cell receptor (beta chain) comes out of a study of control samples from healthy donors and cancer patients. With 7 bases clipped from V and 5 bases from J, the junction kept 8 bases outside the gene matches. In germline, CDR1 is MNHNY, CDR2 SVGAGI (reference sequence). This CDR3 contains 14 residues. Here immunoSEQ multiplex PCR was the method, and the copy in TCRdb shows in-frame clones only, minus some. The sample contains roughly 80,000 clones, roughly 90% of which appear only once. This TCR was recovered from a woman between 50 and 59 years old in good health. The V and J genes are TRBV6-6 and TRBJ2-7, with 10 bases that match TRBD1. Sequenced sample: blood. The CDR3 is CASIRDRGGNEQYF. The DNA for the CDR3 is TGTGCCAGCATTCGGGACAGGGGAGGGAACGAGCAGTACTTC.